This T cell receptor beta chain was obtained from a study of shared clonotypes between healthy human individuals. Only in-frame clones appear in the TCRdb table, and some are missing; sequencing was by immunoSEQ multiplex PCR. The repertoire holds about 460,000 clones, with approximately 71% as singletons. Healthy and HIV-negative, the adult donors had no recent acute infections or vaccinations. Sequencing used PBMCs. This TCR was sampled from a woman in her thirties or forties in good health. Some clones in this sample may be carry-over from other donors' samples.

CDR3 in DNA: TGCGCCAGCAGCTCGACAGGGGTGGATGGCTACACCTTC. This gives the protein CASSSTGVDGYTF. The gene calls are TRBV5-1 and TRBJ1-2; 8 bases are shared with TRBD1. The CDR3 has 13 amino acids. The V and J ends lost 3 bases and 6 bases, in that order; junction bases with no gene match: 4. Germline CDR1 reads SGHRS; CDR2 reads YFSETQ.